Sequencing of this T cell receptor (beta chain) was carried out in a study of T cell repertoires in cytomegalovirus infection. MiXCR, applied by TCRdb to the reads, yields one record per CDR3 protein. The data hold 900,000 to 950,000 distinct CDR3 sequences, with under 40% observed a single time. CDR1 is MNHEY, CDR2 SMNVEV, per germline (reference sequence). The length of the CDR3 is 16 residues. Trimming removed 6 bases from V and 1 base from J, with 16 bases in between. This clonotype has at least ten counts. Its matching antigen is unknown. Source: cultured CD8+ T cells from PBMCs, taken from culture after CMV antigen stimulation. The receptor comes from a human donor in good health (CMV status not recorded). Some clones in this sample may be carry-over from other donors' samples. The chain has TRBV27 and TRBJ2-4, with D maybe TRBD2 (7 bases). In DNA form, the CDR3 reads TGTGCCAGCAGCTTAGGGGGGGGGAGTGCCAAAAACATTCAGTACTTC. Its translation is CASSLGGGSAKNIQYF.